Here is one T cell receptor (beta chain) with its context. Its cognate antigen is unknown. Primers: 60 Vbeta forward and 13 Jbeta reverse. Measured with immunoSEQ multiplex PCR; TCRdb has only the in-frame clones, and not every one. This table has approximately 130,000 clones, around 74% appearing once. These data come from a study of cytomegalovirus exposure and HLA in healthy donors. Findings and limits, study-wide: In a later analysis, several top co-occurrence clusters appeared linked to parvovirus B19, influenza, CMV and Epstein-Barr virus. TCR beta chains numbering about 160 were designated cytomegalovirus-associated. Sequencing likely produced, as an artifact, a cluster of highly shared sequence variants. A few V segments could not be told apart, such as TRBV6-2 and TRBV6-3, and were left out.

Germline-derived CDR1 and CDR2 are LNHDA and SQIVND (reference sequence). Trimming took off 4 bases at V and 7 bases at J, with 16 bases between the two ends. The CDR3 totals 14 residues. The source material was PBMCs. This TCR came from a man aged 25 to 40 in good health and CMV-seronegative. The rearrangement uses TRBV19 and TRBJ1-2, with D unclear. CDR3 sequence reads: CASSKGRASPGYTF. For the CDR3, the DNA is TGTGCCAGTAGTAAAGGGCGGGCTTCTCCTGGCTACACCTTC.